Following are 8 T cell receptor beta chains from one sample sequenced in a study of blood T cell repertoires in COVID-19. The data were produced by immunoSEQ multiplex PCR, yet TCRdb's version contains in-frame clones alone and is incomplete. Of approximately 98,000 clones in the sample, about two thirds were seen once. Sequences were obtained from peripheral blood. Source of these receptors: a woman aged 40 to 50 with acute or convalescent COVID-19.

This chain links TRBV11-2 with TRBJ2-7; TRBD2 is a possible D gene (6 bases). CDR3 length equals 15 residues. The ends were cut back, 0 bases at V and 1 base at J, with 10 bases in the middle. Germline lookup yields CDR1 SGHAT and CDR2 FQNNGV. In nucleotides, the CDR3 is TGTGCCAGCAGCTTAGATCGGGGGATTTCCTACGAGCAGTACTTC. As protein: CASSLDRGISYEQYF.

This rearrangement joins TRBV6-1 to TRBJ1-4, with D possibly being TRBD1 (5 bases). V was shortened by 4 bases and J by 0 bases, with 12 bases between the two germline ends. CDR3 length equals 16 residues. Germline loops: CDR1 MNHNS, CDR2 SASEGT. The chain's CDR3 is CASSVAHRSTNEKLFF. CDR3 DNA: TGTGCCAGCAGTGTCGCCCACAGGTCAACTAATGAAAAACTGTTTTTT.

The chain has TRBV10-1 and TRBJ2-3, with a possible D match to TRBD2 (5 bases). Germline assignment: CDR1 WNHNN and CDR2 SYGVQD (reference sequence). V was pared by 3 bases and J by 2 bases, with 18 bases between. The CDR3 is 17 residues long. In DNA form, the CDR3 reads TGCGCCAGCAGTGAAAATTTGGAGGAAAACCCCACAGATACGCAGTATTTT. Amino acids: CASSENLEENPTDTQYF.

This clone was seen more than once but under ten times. J is TRBJ1-6 and V is TRBV4-2; D perhaps matches TRBD1 (6 bases). Germline assignment: CDR1 LGHNA and CDR2 YNFKEQ. This CDR3 spans 16 amino acids. Trimming pared 6 bases from V and 9 bases from J, leaving 21 bases between. CDR3 region: CASSSESRDNTSPLHF. CDR3 bases: TGTGCCAGCAGTTCCGAAAGCAGGGACAATACTTCACCCCTCCACTTT.

This clone was detected only a few times. The V and J genes are TRBV12-3 or TRBV12-4 and TRBJ1-2; TRBD1 might be the D (5 bases). Trimming shortened V by 2 bases and J by 8 bases, and 9 bases separated the two germline ends. This CDR3 has 12 amino acids. The CDR3 reads CASSLMGRGYTF. The CDR3 DNA reads as TGTGCCAGCAGTTTAATGGGGCGAGGCTACACCTTC.

This clone occurred a few times. This chain uses TRBV7-9 with TRBJ1-2; unclear D gene. The germline V gene has CDR1 SEHNR and CDR2 FQNEAQ (reference sequence). This CDR3 contains 13 residues. V lost 3 bases, J lost 8 bases, and 13 bases lay in between. The CDR3 sequence is CASSLEVVRGYTF. In DNA form, the CDR3 reads TGTGCCAGCAGCTTGGAGGTTGTGAGGGGCTACACCTTC. Full variable domain (missing parts from reference TRBV7-9 and TRBJ1-2): DTGVSQNPRHKITKRGQNVTFRCDPISEHNRLYWYRQTLGQGPEFLTYFQNEAQLEKSRLLSDRFSAERPKGSFSTLEIQRTEQGDSAMYLCASSLEVVRGYTFGSGTRLTVV.

This rearrangement joins TRBV5-1 to TRBJ1-4; 7 bases fit TRBD1. The CDR3 length is 16 residues. V lost 0 bases to trimming and J lost 5 bases; unmatched junction nucleotides: 7. The germline V gene has CDR1 SGHRS and CDR2 YFSETQ. CDR3 region: CASSLALGQSNEKLFF. The CDR3, as DNA: TGCGCCAGCAGCTTGGCCCTGGGACAGAGCAATGAAAAACTGTTTTTT.

The chain combines TRBV28 with TRBJ2-5; weak D call: TRBD2 (6 bases). The germline V gene has CDR1 MDHEN and CDR2 SYDVKM. This CDR3 comprises 15 residues. V was pared by 2 bases and J by 4 bases, with 14 bases between. The DNA of the CDR3 is TGTGCCAGCAGTTTAGGTGGGCAGGGAGGAGAGACCCAGTACTTC. It codes for CASSLGGQGGETQYF.